This T cell receptor (beta chain) was sequenced during a study of response to subunit inactivated influenza vaccine. Points from the study as a whole: Every seasonal influenza vaccination brings in few new T cells, the authors suggested.

Via MiXCR, TCRdb re-called the RT-PCR reads, giving one row per CDR3 protein. The sample consists of about 780,000 distinct CDR3 sequences, roughly 20% of them appearing once. V gave up 6 bases and J gave up 0 bases; unmatched junction bases: 14. In germline, CDR1 is MNHEY, CDR2 SVGEGT. The CDR3 totals 20 residues. This clonotype was counted a few times. What it binds is unknown. The chain couples TRBV6-2 or TRBV6-3 to TRBJ2-2; TRBD2 matches at 12 bases. This clonotype was obtained from a man between 45 and 60 years old who received an inactivated influenza vaccine. Sequenced here: PBMCs from blood, sampled more than 4 days after vaccination. CDR3 coding DNA: TGTGCCAGCAGCCCGCCTACCACACTAGCGGGAGGATCGAACACCGGGGAGCTGTTTTTT. This encodes CASSPPTTLAGGSNTGELFF.